The 30 T cell receptor beta chains in this list originate from one sample, sequenced in a study of technical replicates of blood from several donors (dated by TCRdb to 2015 to 2018). The protocol used for the library was the immunoSEQ multiplex PCR assay. TCRdb retrieved this table from immuneACCESS and kept in-frame rearrangements only. Not all clones are present; in checked studies, unresolved V genes account for under half, and no reason is known for the remainder. The sample contains 55,000 to 85,000 clones, roughly 96% of them found a single time. Jointly, the top ten make up 0.2% to 0.25% of the sample. Sequenced material: T cells isolated from PBMCs. All receptors come from a human donor in good health.

The chain carries TRBV5-1 and TRBJ1-6; 8 nucleotides match TRBD1. In germline, CDR1 is SGHRS, CDR2 YFSETQ. J was trimmed by 10 bases and V by 1 base; bases with no gene match: 7. The CDR3 totals 15 residues. The CDR3 DNA sequence: TGCGCCAGCAGCTTGAAAGGACAGGGTGAATCACCCCTCCACTTT. This codes for CASSLKGQGESPLHF.

The V call is TRBV6-6, the J call TRBJ2-7; perhaps TRBD2 as D (6 bases). This CDR3 region has 15 residues. In germline, CDR1 is MNHNY, CDR2 SVGAGI (reference sequence). The V gene lost 6 bases and the J gene lost 5 bases, with 20 bases spanning the gap. CDR3 DNA sequence: TGTGCCAGCAGATACAAAAGCGGGCACAAGAACGAGCAGTACTTC. Amino acids: CASRYKSGHKNEQYF.

Here the CDR3 reads CSVDETGARGYTF. The CDR3 nucleotides are TGCAGCGTTGATGAGACAGGGGCCCGCGGCTACACCTTC. The chain links TRBV29-1 to TRBJ1-2, with 8 positions matching TRBD1. The CDR3 length is 13 residues. Germline V gene sequence: CDR1 SQVTM, CDR2 ANQGSEA. With V trimmed by 3 bases and J by 8 bases, 8 bases remained unmatched.

This rearrangement joins TRBV4-1 to TRBJ1-1; 8 bases map to TRBD1. The CDR3 is 15 residues long. Germline lookup yields CDR1 MGHRA and CDR2 YSYEKL. The V segment lost 5 bases and the J segment 5 bases; nucleotides outside the gene matches: 10. DNA for the CDR3: TGCGCCAGCAGCTCGAGGACAGGGCGGCGGACTGAAGCTTTCTTT. It codes for CASSSRTGRRTEAFF.

The CDR3 DNA reads as TGTGCCAGCAGTTTAAGGCTTGTTGTAGGGGGTGGAGGGCCCCAGCATTTT. Its translation is CASSLRLVVGGGGPQHF. The chain links TRBV28 to TRBJ1-5, with a weak D call TRBD1 (6 bases). V dropped 2 bases and J dropped 9 bases, with 23 bases sitting between them. CDR3 length: 17 residues. Germline V gives CDR1 MDHEN, CDR2 SYDVKM.

The V and J genes are TRBV19 and TRBJ1-2, with 8 bases aligning to TRBD1. The CDR3 sequence is 15 residues long. The germline V gene has CDR1 LNHDA and CDR2 SQIVND (reference sequence). V was clipped by 6 bases and J by 4 bases; unmatched bases: 10. CDR3 sequence: CASSPDRGNTYGYTF. CDR3 nucleotides: TGTGCCAGTAGCCCAGACAGGGGAAATACCTATGGCTACACCTTC.

This rearrangement joins TRBV7-8 to TRBJ2-7, with D tentatively TRBD2 (5 bases). V lost 5 bases and J 4 bases, leaving 21 bases between the germline ends. The germline V gene has CDR1 SGHVS and CDR2 FQNEAQ. The CDR3 consists of 16 residues. CDR3 loop: CASSRAVSTEVYEQYF. The CDR3 bases are TGTGCCAGCAGCCGAGCGGTGTCAACCGAAGTTTACGAGCAGTACTTC.

The J gene is TRBJ2-7, the V gene TRBV2; 8 bases are shared with TRBD2. V shed 3 bases, J shed 3 bases, and the junction held 7 bases outside the gene matches. The CDR3 length is 15 residues. In germline, CDR1 is SNHLY, CDR2 FYNNEI. The CDR3 DNA reads TGTGCCAGCAGTGAGGCAGTAGCGGGGCACTACGAGCAGTACTTC. Its translation is CASSEAVAGHYEQYF.

The chain is built from TRBV5-1 and TRBJ2-7; TRBD2 aligns across 9 bases. The germline gives CDR1 SGHRS, CDR2 YFSETQ. This CDR3 is built from 16 residues. V lost 4 bases, J lost 3 bases, and 11 bases stayed unmatched. The chain's CDR3 is CASSVRASGNDYEQYF. Written as DNA, the CDR3 is TGCGCCAGCAGCGTCCGGGCTAGCGGGAACGACTACGAGCAGTACTTC. The complete variable domain, with remaining parts taken from reference TRBV5-1 and TRBJ2-7, reads KAGVTQTPRYLIKTRGQQVTLSCSPISGHRSVSWYQQTPGQGLQFLFEYFSETQRNKGNFPGRFSGRQFSNSRSEMNVSTLELGDSALYLCASSVRASGNDYEQYFGPGTRLTVT.

V is TRBV28 and J is TRBJ2-7, with D tentatively TRBD2 (7 bases). CDR3 length equals 15 residues. Germline CDR1 MDHEN, CDR2 SYDVKM. Trimming removed 5 bases from V and 2 bases from J, with 16 bases in between. In DNA form, the CDR3 reads TGTGCCAGCAGTCTAGTGGGGGGGCTTACCTACGAGCAGTACTTC. Translated, it gives CASSLVGGLTYEQYF.

V and J are TRBV28 and TRBJ1-1, with TRBD1 identical over 9 bases. The germline V gene has CDR1 MDHEN and CDR2 SYDVKM. The J segment lost 11 bases and the V segment lost 6 bases, leaving 10 bases of the junction unmatched. The CDR3 extends over 13 amino acids. In DNA form, the CDR3 reads TGTGCCAGCAGGCGACACAGGGGGCGGGATGCTTTCTTT. This sequence encodes CASRRHRGRDAFF.

The V gene is TRBV5-4, the J gene TRBJ1-4, with a tentative D call TRBD1 (5 bases). The length of the CDR3 is 15 residues. The V gene lost 3 bases and the J gene lost 7 bases, with 16 bases spanning the gap. Germline V gene data show CDR1 as SGHNT and CDR2 as YYREEE (reference sequence). The CDR3 DNA reads as TGTGCCAGCAGCTCCGGGGGTTCAGGAGGTGAAAAACTGTTTTTT. Its translation: CASSSGGSGGEKLFF.

The genes are TRBV10-2 and TRBJ1-6, with TRBD1 matching 7 bases. The CDR3 extends over 15 amino acids. CDR1 is WSHSY, CDR2 SAAADI, per germline. The trim removed 2 bases at V and 7 bases at J, leaving 5 bases unmatched. The CDR3 protein is CASSETTGSNSPLHF. The CDR3 DNA sequence: TGCGCCAGCAGTGAGACGACAGGGTCCAATTCACCCCTCCACTTT.

The chain combines TRBV4-1 with TRBJ2-1; the D is unclear. The CDR3 loop spans 13 amino acids. V was pared by 2 bases and J by 4 bases, with 6 bases between. Germline V gives CDR1 MGHRA, CDR2 YSYEKL. The CDR3 loop is CASSQFQYNEQFF. CDR3 DNA: TGCGCCAGCAGCCAATTTCAGTACAATGAGCAGTTCTTC.

The chain recombines TRBV5-1 with TRBJ2-7, with TRBD2 as a possible D gene (5 bases). Trimming removed 8 bases at V and 6 bases at J, with 21 bases between. CDR3 length: 14 residues. Germline V CDR1 and CDR2: SGHRS, YFSETQ. The CDR3 DNA reads as TGCGCCAGTGCACCGGGGTCCACCTCTCGCGAGCAGTACTTC. It specifies CASAPGSTSREQYF.

J is TRBJ2-5 and V is TRBV4-1; no firm D call. Germline V gives CDR1 MGHRA, CDR2 YSYEKL. This CDR3 is 20 amino acids long. Trimming shortened V by 2 bases and J by 3 bases, and 28 bases separated the two germline ends. Written as DNA, the CDR3 is TGCGCCAGCAGCCAAATGAACAGTAAAGGCCCCAAATGGAAGGAAGAGACCCAGTACTTC. This gives the protein CASSQMNSKGPKWKEETQYF.

The rearrangement links TRBV19 to TRBJ2-7, with a weak D call TRBD2 (5 bases). In germline, CDR1 is LNHDA, CDR2 SQIVND (reference sequence). The CDR3 is made up of 11 amino acids. Trimming shortened V by 5 bases and J by 6 bases, and 8 bases separated the two germline ends. DNA of the CDR3: TGTGCCAGTAGTTTGGGAGTCGAGCAGTACTTC. It translates to CASSLGVEQYF.

In the case of this clone: Germline and junction disagree at one end, which may indicate a read error. V and J are TRBV19 and TRBJ1-1, with D unclear. Germline loops: CDR1 LNHDA, CDR2 SQIVND (reference sequence). The CDR3 covers 12 residues. The DNA for the CDR3 is TGTGCCGGTAGTCGGCGGGGTACCGAAGCTTTCTTT. Its protein is CAGSRRGTEAFF.

The V gene is TRBV29-1, the J gene TRBJ1-4; D uncertain. The CDR3 is 16 residues long. The germline V and J ends were trimmed by 1 base and 0 bases, with 12 bases remaining between them. Germline loops: CDR1 SQVTM, CDR2 ANQGSEA. The CDR3: CSVEGEDYATNEKLFF. The DNA for the CDR3 is TGCAGCGTTGAAGGGGAGGATTATGCAACTAATGAAAAACTGTTTTTT.

This chain links TRBV5-4 with TRBJ2-2; 8 bases align to TRBD2. The J segment lost 1 base and the V segment lost 4 bases, leaving 12 bases of the junction unmatched. The CDR3 extends over 18 amino acids. CDR1 is SGHNT and CDR2 is YYREEE in the germline V gene (reference sequence). The CDR3 loop is CASSLGLAGPENTGELFF. The CDR3 bases are TGTGCCAGCAGCCTCGGTCTAGCGGGCCCAGAGAACACCGGGGAGCTGTTTTTT.

The CDR3 sequence: CASSDRQGEWSQHF. Written as DNA, the CDR3 is TGTGCCAGCAGTGACCGACAGGGGGAATGGTCCCAGCATTTT. The chain couples TRBV6-1 to TRBJ1-5, with TRBD1 matching over 9 bases. The CDR3 totals 14 residues. With V trimmed by 3 bases and J by 11 bases, 8 bases remained unmatched. CDR1 is MNHNS and CDR2 is SASEGT in the germline V gene.

V usage is TRBV28 and J usage is TRBJ2-7; 10 bases agree with TRBD1. This CDR3 is 13 amino acids long. V dropped 6 bases and J dropped 5; count of bases not matched to a gene: 4. Germline V gene lookup returns CDR1 MDHEN and CDR2 SYDVKM. CDR3 in amino acids: CASSQGTGDEQYF. The CDR3, as DNA: TGTGCCAGCAGCCAAGGGACAGGGGACGAGCAGTACTTC.

The chain combines TRBV6-5 with TRBJ1-1, with a possible D match to TRBD1 (6 bases). CDR3 length: 15 amino acids. The V gene lost 8 bases and the J gene lost 0 bases, with 16 bases spanning the gap. Germline CDR1 reads MNHEY; CDR2 reads SVGAGI. The DNA for the CDR3 is TGTGCCAGCGGTTCCAGGACAGTTATGAACACTGAAGCTTTCTTT. It specifies CASGSRTVMNTEAFF.

This chain joins TRBV4-1 and TRBJ2-2; tentatively, D is TRBD1 (6 bases). Germline lookup yields CDR1 MGHRA and CDR2 YSYEKL. This CDR3 is built from 15 residues. V was cut by 5 bases and J by 2 bases, with 12 bases left in between. The CDR3 nucleotides read TGCGCCAGCAGCTCTCCAGGGGCAAACACCGGGGAGCTGTTTTTT. This codes for CASSSPGANTGELFF.

This rearrangement joins TRBV25-1 to TRBJ2-1; 9 nucleotides align to TRBD2. The V segment lost 4 bases and the J segment 8 bases; nucleotides outside the gene matches: 12. CDR1 MGHDK and CDR2 SYGVNS come from the germline V gene. The CDR3 is 16 residues long. The CDR3 DNA follows: TGTGCCAGCAGTGTGTCAGCGGGGGGACCCAGGGATGAGCAGTTCTTC. It yields the protein CASSVSAGGPRDEQFF. The whole variable domain, filled in from reference TRBV25-1 and TRBJ2-1, reads EADIYQTPRYLVIGTGKKITLECSQTMGHDKMYWYQQDPGMELHLIHYSYGVNSTEKGDLSSESTVSRIRTEHFPLTLESARPSHTSQYLCASSVSAGGPRDEQFFGPGTRLTVL.

In this sample, this clone turned up once. The chain combines TRBV18 with TRBJ2-7; 8 bases line up with TRBD2. V was clipped by 5 bases and J by 3 bases; unmatched bases: 9. Germline loops: CDR1 KGHSH, CDR2 LQKENI. This CDR3 is 15 amino acids long. The DNA of the CDR3 is TGTGCCAGCTCAGAGGCGGCGGGAGGTGGCTACGAGCAGTACTTC. Its translation is CASSEAAGGGYEQYF.

This clone was detected once. The J gene is TRBJ2-7, the V gene TRBV12-5; 7 nucleotides agree with TRBD2. Germline lookup yields CDR1 LGHNT and CDR2 FRNRAP. The trim removed 1 base at V and 6 bases at J, leaving 3 bases unmatched. The CDR3 sequence is 13 residues long. For the CDR3, the DNA is TGTGCTAGTGGTTTGGAAGGGAGGGGCGAGCAGTACTTC. It translates to CASGLEGRGEQYF.

This clone was detected once. The rearrangement links TRBV4-1 to TRBJ2-1; D ambiguous. Germline CDR1 is MGHRA and CDR2 is YSYEKL. This CDR3 region has 15 residues. The V gene lost 0 bases and the J gene lost 0 bases, with 6 bases spanning the gap. This CDR3 is CASSQETVSYNEQFF. The CDR3 DNA follows: TGCGCCAGCAGCCAAGAAACTGTCTCCTACAATGAGCAGTTCTTC.

The chain uses TRBV6-5 and TRBJ2-2; D gene uncertain. Trimming stripped 3 bases from V and 4 bases from J, with 3 bases between. The germline V gene has CDR1 MNHEY and CDR2 SVGAGI. CDR3 size: 12 residues. The CDR3 bases are TGTGCCAGCAGTTATCTCACCGGGGAGCTGTTTTTT. Its protein product is CASSYLTGELFF.

The rearrangement joins TRBV14 to TRBJ2-7, with D possibly TRBD2 on 5 matching bases. Germline CDR1 is SGHDN and CDR2 is FVKESK. This CDR3 region has 16 residues. V gave up 1 base and J gave up 3 bases, with 16 bases separating them. DNA for the CDR3: TGTGCCAGCAGCCAAGCCCCCCAGCGGATGCTCTACGAGCAGTACTTC. It yields the protein CASSQAPQRMLYEQYF.